Below, 17 T cell receptor beta chains from the same sample are listed, as sequenced in a study of cytomegalovirus exposure and HLA in healthy donors. The PCR had 60 Vbeta and 13 Jbeta primers. Some clones are missing from TCRdb's copy, which holds only in-frame ones; the method was immunoSEQ multiplex PCR. The sample yields more than 95,000 clones, over 70% seen once. Sequencing used PBMCs. The receptors shown here come from a male donor in good health and CMV-seronegative.

The chain couples TRBV7-2 to TRBJ1-1; no reliable D call. Between the trimmed V and J ends, which lost 2 bases and 9 bases, there was a span of 13 bases. The CDR3 has 13 residues. Per germline, CDR1 SGHTA and CDR2 FQGNSA. The DNA for the CDR3 is TGTGCCAGCAGCTTATATCCCGACACCCAAGCTTTCTTT. Translating gives CASSLYPDTQAFF.

This chain uses TRBV7-6 with TRBJ1-5; D possibly corresponds to TRBD1 (5 bases). The CDR3 is 14 residues long. CDR1 and CDR2 (germline): SGHVS, FNYEAQ. V dropped 5 bases and J dropped 3 bases, with 11 bases sitting between them. Here the CDR3 reads CASSENGANQPQHF. The CDR3, as DNA: TGTGCCAGCAGCGAAAATGGGGCCAATCAGCCCCAGCATTTT. Complete variable domain (other parts from reference TRBV7-6 and TRBJ1-5): GAGVSQSPRYKVTKRGQDVALRCDPISGHVSLYWYRQALGQGPEFLTYFNYEAQQDKSGLPNDRFSAERPEGSISTLTIQRTEQRDSAMYRCASSENGANQPQHFGDGTRLSIL.

This chain connects TRBV11-3 to TRBJ2-7; tentatively, D is TRBD2 (6 bases). This CDR3 has 14 residues. Germline CDR1 reads SGHNT; CDR2 reads YENEEA. V shed 1 base and J shed 3 bases, with 10 bases lying between them. The CDR3 here is CASSLVSGSYEQYF. For the CDR3, the DNA is TGTGCCAGCAGCTTAGTATCCGGGAGCTACGAGCAGTACTTC. The whole variable domain, remainder taken from reference TRBV11-3 and TRBJ2-7, is EAGVVQSPRYKIIEKKQPVAFWCNPISGHNTLYWYLQNLGQGPELLIRYENEEAVDDSQLPKDRFSAERLKGVDSTLKIQPAELGDSAVYLCASSLVSGSYEQYFGPGTRLTVT.

The sample holds a few counts of this clone. J is TRBJ1-5 and V is TRBV5-6; a weak D match, TRBD1 (6 bases). Germline V gene sequence: CDR1 SGHDT, CDR2 YYEEEE. Trimming left V 4 bases short and J 3 bases short, with 11 bases between. The CDR3 extends over 14 amino acids. CDR3 loop: CASSSRDNNQPQHF. The CDR3 DNA reads TGTGCCAGCAGCAGCCGGGACAACAATCAGCCCCAGCATTTT.

This clone was observed a few times. The chain employs TRBV5-1 and TRBJ2-5, with D possibly TRBD2 on 7 matching bases. The CDR3 length is 15 residues. V was trimmed by 2 bases and J by 0 bases, leaving 11 bases between them. Germline V CDR1 and CDR2: SGHRS, YFSETQ. CDR3: CASSLRGGHQETQYF. The CDR3 DNA sequence: TGCGCCAGCAGCTTAAGGGGGGGACACCAAGAGACCCAGTACTTC.

V usage is TRBV28 and J usage is TRBJ2-6, with D possibly being TRBD1 (5 bases). This CDR3 has 15 amino acids. The germline V gene encodes CDR1 MDHEN and CDR2 SYDVKM. V was clipped by 6 bases and J by 1 base, with 10 bases between them. The CDR3: CASSSGLSGANVLTF. DNA of the CDR3: TGTGCCAGCAGCTCAGGGTTGTCTGGGGCCAACGTCCTGACTTTC.

The rearrangement uses TRBV4-1 and TRBJ2-7, with D maybe TRBD2 (6 bases). CDR1 and CDR2 (germline): MGHRA, YSYEKL. CDR3 size: 17 residues. V lost 1 base to trimming and J lost 6 bases, with 22 bases between them. CDR3 nucleotides: TGCGCCAGCAGCCAAGGTAGAGCGGGTATCCCCCGGGGCGAGCAGTACTTC. This sequence encodes CASSQGRAGIPRGEQYF.

The rearrangement joins TRBV27 to TRBJ2-7; 7 bases align to TRBD2. The CDR3 runs 16 residues. Germline V gene data show CDR1 as MNHEY and CDR2 as SMNVEV (reference sequence). Germline trimming cut 6 bases from V and 0 bases from J; bases unmatched to any gene: 11. The CDR3 sequence: CASSLTVAGSSYEQYF. The CDR3 DNA is TGTGCCAGCAGCCTTACAGTAGCGGGTAGCTCCTACGAGCAGTACTTC.

The count of this clone is one. The chain has TRBV7-3 and TRBJ2-2; 7 nucleotides agree with TRBD2. Germline trimming cut 5 bases from V and 6 bases from J; bases unmatched to any gene: 15. The CDR3 contains 17 residues. Germline V gives CDR1 SGHTA, CDR2 FQGTGA. The chain's CDR3 is CASSGTGGMSPAGELFF. In nucleotides, the CDR3 is TGTGCCAGCAGCGGAACCGGGGGGATGAGCCCGGCCGGGGAGCTGTTTTTT.

The J gene is TRBJ2-2, the V gene TRBV7-9; a possible D gene is TRBD1 (5 bases). This CDR3 is built from 16 residues. CDR1 SEHNR and CDR2 FQNEAQ come from the germline V gene (reference sequence). V was trimmed by 3 bases and J by 3 bases, leaving 14 bases between them. The CDR3 sequence is CASSFRQGSYTGELFF. The CDR3 DNA reads TGTGCCAGCAGCTTTCGGCAGGGTAGTTACACCGGGGAGCTGTTTTTT.

The chain joins TRBV18 to TRBJ2-3; TRBD2 aligns across 9 bases. This CDR3 is built from 19 residues. V lost 3 bases, J lost 0 bases, and 13 bases stayed unmatched. CDR1 and CDR2 (germline): KGHSH, LQKENI. The CDR3 sequence: CASSPQGEREVPSTDTQYF. The CDR3 coding sequence is TGTGCCAGCTCACCCCAAGGGGAGCGGGAGGTACCTAGCACAGATACGCAGTATTTT. Full variable domain (remainder filled in from reference TRBV18 and TRBJ2-3): NAGVMQNPRHLVRRRGQEARLRCSPMKGHSHVYWYRQLPEEGLKFMVYLQKENIIDESGMPKERFSAEFPKEGPSILRIQQVVRGDSAAYFCASSPQGEREVPSTDTQYFGPGTRLTVL.

Only a few counts were recorded for this clone. This rearrangement joins TRBV7-2 to TRBJ2-7, with TRBD1 matching over 10 bases. This CDR3 spans 14 amino acids. The germline CDR1 and CDR2 sequences are SGHTA and FQGNSA. Trimming cost V 5 bases and J 9 bases; bases outside gene matches: 10. The CDR3 nucleotides are TGTGCCAGCAGCACAGGGACAGGGGCGACGAGGCAGTACTTC. Translating it yields CASSTGTGATRQYF.

The rearrangement uses TRBV7-2 and TRBJ2-7, with TRBD1 identical over 9 bases. V shed 3 bases and J 4 bases; nucleotides not matched to a gene: 4. CDR1 and CDR2 (germline): SGHTA, FQGNSA. This CDR3 has 14 residues. CDR3 loop: CASSLWGQGYEQYF. The CDR3 nucleotides are TGTGCCAGCAGCTTGTGGGGACAGGGTTACGAGCAGTACTTC.

V gene TRBV27 combines with J gene TRBJ2-4; TRBD1 aligns across 7 bases. J lost 6 bases, V lost 0 bases, and 14 bases had no gene match. The CDR3 is 18 amino acids. Germline lookup yields CDR1 MNHEY and CDR2 SMNVEV (reference sequence). CDR3: CASSLSFGVGQILNIQYF. CDR3 nucleotide sequence: TGTGCCAGCAGTTTATCGTTCGGGGTGGGACAGATACTAAACATTCAGTACTTC.

This clone appeared a few times. The chain carries TRBV6-1 and TRBJ1-5, with 7 positions matching TRBD1. CDR3 length: 16 residues. With 3 bases clipped from V and 4 bases from J, the junction kept 9 bases outside the gene matches. In germline, CDR1 is MNHNS, CDR2 SASEGT. The CDR3 DNA sequence: TGTGCCAGCAGTGAGCAGGGGGTATTTGGGAATCAGCCCCAGCATTTT. Protein product: CASSEQGVFGNQPQHF.

CDR3: CASSGEAPSYEQYF. CDR3 DNA sequence: TGTGCCAGCAGTGGGGAGGCTCCTTCCTACGAGCAGTACTTC. This chain uses TRBV25-1 with TRBJ2-7; a possible D gene is TRBD2 (6 bases). Per germline, CDR1 MGHDK and CDR2 SYGVNS. There are 14 residues in the CDR3. V lost 4 bases to trimming and J lost 1 base, with 11 bases between them.

This clone was detected only a few times. This chain connects TRBV7-9 to TRBJ2-5, with 12 bases matching TRBD1. Germline CDR1 and CDR2: SEHNR and FQNEAQ (reference sequence). J lost 7 bases, V lost 4 bases, and 13 bases had no gene match. The CDR3 runs to 17 residues. CDR3 protein: CASSSGTGGPHAGTQYF. Here the CDR3 DNA reads TGTGCCAGCAGCTCCGGGACAGGGGGCCCCCATGCTGGGACCCAGTACTTC.